This T cell receptor beta chain was captured in a study of lymphopenia after photon versus proton radiotherapy. Regarding the study as a whole: Post-nadir TCR diversity decline inversely tracked overall survival among those who died. After the lymphocyte nadir, photon-treated repertoires showed oligoclonal expansion, especially of CD8+ Temra cells.

J was trimmed by 0 bases and V by 0 bases; bases with no gene match: 2. The CDR3 runs 15 residues. Germline CDR1 and CDR2: SGHNT and YYREEE (reference sequence). Comment on this clone: What it binds is unknown.

Generated by immunoSEQ multiplex PCR, the TCRdb table keeps only in-frame clones and is missing some. The sample has 20,000 to 25,000 clones; about nine tenths are singletons. The receptor was isolated from a woman between 70 and 85 years old with pancreatic cancer. Some clones in this sample may be carry-over from other donors' samples. The starting material was peripheral blood, obtained from a patient treated with proton-based radiotherapy. The rearrangement joins TRBV5-4 to TRBJ1-2; the match to TRBD1 covers 7 bases. The CDR3 bases are TGTGCCAGCAGCTTGGAAGGACAGGCTAACTATGGCTACACCTTC. Protein sequence: CASSLEGQANYGYTF.